This TCR beta chain comes out of a study of chemoradiotherapy in HPV16-positive cancers. Whole-study context: A couple of HPV16-positive patients' cells yielded candidate HPV-specific clones and common motifs.

Details on this clone: Its antigen remains unidentified.

Study results and limitations: Candidate HPV-specific clones and E7-related TCR motifs grew in tumor during treatment. HPV-specific T cells were functionally defined from only a couple of HPV16-positive patients.

Repertoires were sampled repeatedly during chemoradiotherapy. Trimming took 3 bases from V and 1 from J, leaving 6 bases between them. This CDR3 contains 14 residues. Germline V lookup: CDR1 SNHLY, CDR2 FYNNEI. TCRdb's copy holds only in-frame clones and misses some; the assay was immunoSEQ multiplex PCR. The sample yields thousands of clones, around 78% seen once. The chain uses TRBV2 and TRBJ1-4; D is ambiguous. Sequencing was performed on tumor tissue, taken from a patient who underwent chemoradiotherapy. This receptor was taken from a human donor with HPV-associated anogenital cancer. The CDR3, as DNA: TGTGCCAGCAGTGACCACAGAACTAATGAAAAACTGTTTTTT. This encodes CASSDHRTNEKLFF.